This TCR beta chain comes out of a study of blood T cells in healthy people across ages. About the research overall: Researchers report that template switching captured about one barcoded beta molecule per two T cells.

Whole-study results and caveats: Higher diversity and more naive CD4+ cells were features of long-lived donors, compared to aged donors.

A sample-barcoded 5' primer and a J-beta primer mix were used in a second PCR of roughly 7 to 11 cycles. MiXCR, run by TCRdb on the 5' RACE reads, gives a single entry per CDR3 protein. The sample holds about 1,800,000 distinct CDR3 sequences; about 28% are singletons and the top ten take roughly 8.2%. This clonotype appeared a few times. What it recognizes is unknown. The donors, all healthy, were Caucasians living in Russia, aged about 6 to 95. Isolation recovered at least 6.5 million PBMCs from every sample. This TCR came from a woman aged 30 to 39 in good health. The specimen was blood.

The CDR3 DNA is TGCGCCAGCACCCGCGATGGACAGGTACCAGAGGAGCTGTTTTTT. Its translation: CASTRDGQVPEELFF. The V gene is TRBV5-1, the J gene TRBJ2-2, with 7 bases aligning to TRBD1. Germline CDR1 reads SGHRS; CDR2 reads YFSETQ. J was trimmed by 10 bases and V by 6 bases; bases with no gene match: 15. This CDR3 contains 15 residues. The full variable domain, in which reference TRBV5-1 and TRBJ2-2 provide the parts outside the CDR3, is KAGVTQTPRYLIKTRGQQVTLSCSPISGHRSVSWYQQTPGQGLQFLFEYFSETQRNKGNFPGRFSGRQFSNSRSEMNVSTLELGDSALYLCASTRDGQVPEELFFGEGSRLTVL.